This record covers a single T cell receptor beta chain. Authors' data handling: Quantification of nucleated cells was approximated via reference gene primer amplification. Data came from immunoSEQ multiplex PCR; TCRdb stores just in-frame clones and leaves some out. V, J and clone size were drawn from that table, and D and trimming were deduced from the DNA. The table records 270,000 or so clones, approximately 84% of them present only once. This entry is derived from a study of blood T cell repertoires in COVID-19. Across the study: The cDNA or gDNA used as material had been derived from T cells, B-cell-depleted T cells, or PBMCs.

CDR3 length equals 14 residues. From germline, CDR1 is MNHEY and CDR2 SMNVEV (reference sequence). With 6 bases removed from V and 4 bases from J, the gap between germline ends came to 15 bases. Patients in Seattle were enrolled during active infection, then followed longitudinally. Source material: peripheral blood. The sequence derives from a human donor with COVID-19, enrolled during active disease. The donor label of this sample is uncertain. V usage is TRBV27 and J usage is TRBJ1-2, with TRBD1 as a possible D gene (5 bases). CDR3 nucleotides: TGTGCCAGCAGCCCAGGGCCGCAGGGCTATGGCTACACCTTC. Translating it yields CASSPGPQGYGYTF.